This T cell receptor beta chain was documented in a study of blood T cell repertoires in COVID-19. Study details: COVID-19 samples collected from the United States, Italy and Spain covered acute and convalescent phases.

Original handling: Amplifying reference gene primers gave estimates of nucleated cell counts. Generated by immunoSEQ multiplex PCR, the TCRdb table keeps only in-frame clones and is missing some. V and J calls plus clone size are reproduced from that table; the DNA served to infer D and trimming. The sample includes about 160,000 clones, under 95% of them seen just once. V shed 4 bases, J shed 1 base, and the junction held 3 bases outside the gene matches. The CDR3 has 15 residues. Germline loops: CDR1 SGHNT, CDR2 YYREEE (reference sequence). This TCR derives from a man aged 18-30 years with acute or convalescent COVID-19. The V call is TRBV5-4, the J call TRBJ2-2; TRBD1 agrees at 8 bases. The sequenced sample consisted of peripheral blood. The CDR3 sequence: CASSPGTGNTGELFF. Written as DNA, the CDR3 is TGTGCCAGCAGCCCCGGGACAGGGAACACCGGGGAGCTGTTTTTT.